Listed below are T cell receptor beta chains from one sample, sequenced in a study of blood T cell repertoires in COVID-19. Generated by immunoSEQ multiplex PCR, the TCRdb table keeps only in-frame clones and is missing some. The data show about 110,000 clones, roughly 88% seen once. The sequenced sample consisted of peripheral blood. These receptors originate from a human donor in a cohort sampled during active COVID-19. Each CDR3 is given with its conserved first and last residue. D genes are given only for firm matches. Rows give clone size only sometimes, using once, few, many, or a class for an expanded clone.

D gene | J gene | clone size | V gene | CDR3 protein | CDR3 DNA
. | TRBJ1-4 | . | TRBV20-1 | CSASNGRGEKLFF | TGCAGTGCTAGTAACGGAAGAGGTGAAAAACTGTTTTTT
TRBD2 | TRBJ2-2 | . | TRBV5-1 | CASSPRGGQAGELFF | TGCGCCAGCAGCCCCCGGGGGGGTCAGGCCGGGGAGCTGTTTTTT
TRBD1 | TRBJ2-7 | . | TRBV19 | CASSSGQGLSEQYF | TGTGCCAGTAGTTCAGGACAGGGACTCAGCGAGCAGTACTTC
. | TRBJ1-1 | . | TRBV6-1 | CASSEVAGELHEAFF | TGTGCCAGCAGTGAAGTTGCGGGGGAGCTCCATGAAGCTTTCTTT
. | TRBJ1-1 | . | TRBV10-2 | CATWGEGTAFF | TGCGCCACCTGGGGGGAAGGAACGGCTTTCTTT
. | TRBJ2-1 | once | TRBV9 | CASSDKRVAVSYNEQFF | TGTGCCAGCAGCGACAAGAGGGTAGCGGTATCCTACAATGAGCAGTTCTTC
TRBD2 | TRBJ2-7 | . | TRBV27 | CASSSRLAGVRGYEQYF | TGTGCCAGCAGTTCCCGCCTAGCGGGAGTAAGGGGCTACGAGCAGTACTTC
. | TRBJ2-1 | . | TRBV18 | CASSPQSASYNEQFF | TGTGCCAGCTCACCCCAGTCCGCCTCCTACAATGAGCAGTTCTTC
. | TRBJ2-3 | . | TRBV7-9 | CASSPRGASLGTDTQYF | TGTGCCAGCAGCCCCCGGGGGGCTAGTCTAGGGACAGATACGCAGTATTTT
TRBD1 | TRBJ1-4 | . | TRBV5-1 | CASSLGDRTVEKLFF | TGCGCCAGCAGCTTGGGGGACAGGACGGTTGAAAAACTGTTTTTT
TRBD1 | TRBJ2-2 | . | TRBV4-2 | CASSQDSGTGYTGELFF | TGTGCCAGCAGCCAAGATTCGGGGACAGGGTACACCGGGGAGCTGTTTTTT
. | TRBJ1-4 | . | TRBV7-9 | CASSLARSNEKLFF | TGTGCCAGCAGCTTAGCACGGAGTAATGAAAAACTGTTTTTT
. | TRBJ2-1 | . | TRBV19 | CASSIIHGDEQFF | TGTGCCAGTAGTATAATTCACGGGGATGAGCAGTTCTTC